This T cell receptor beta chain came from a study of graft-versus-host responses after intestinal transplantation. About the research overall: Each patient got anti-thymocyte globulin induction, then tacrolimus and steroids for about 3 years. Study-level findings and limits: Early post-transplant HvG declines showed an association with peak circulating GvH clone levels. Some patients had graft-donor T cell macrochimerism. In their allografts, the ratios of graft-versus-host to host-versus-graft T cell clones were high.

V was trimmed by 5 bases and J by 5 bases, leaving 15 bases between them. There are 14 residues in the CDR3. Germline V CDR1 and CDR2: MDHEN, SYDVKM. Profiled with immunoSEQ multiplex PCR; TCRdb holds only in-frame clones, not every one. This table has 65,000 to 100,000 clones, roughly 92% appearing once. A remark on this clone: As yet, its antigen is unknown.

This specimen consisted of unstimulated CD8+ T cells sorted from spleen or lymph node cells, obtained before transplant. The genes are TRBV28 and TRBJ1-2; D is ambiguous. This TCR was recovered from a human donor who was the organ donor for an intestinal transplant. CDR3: CASSAPAGGYGYTF. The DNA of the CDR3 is TGTGCCAGCAGTGCCCCGGCGGGAGGGTATGGCTACACCTTC.